This T cell receptor beta chain derives from a study of blood T cell repertoires in COVID-19. Whole-study context: Acute-phase and convalescent COVID-19 samples originated in the United States, Italy and Spain. Sources were T cells, B-cell-depleted T cells, or PBMCs; the material itself was cDNA or gDNA.

In this sample, this clone turned up once. Original data processing: Amplifying reference gene primers gave estimates of nucleated cell counts. Clones were sequenced by immunoSEQ multiplex PCR, and TCRdb holds only the in-frame ones, with some missing. V and J calls and clone size come straight from that table; D and trimming were deduced from the DNA. Of about 120,000 clones in the sample, roughly 85% are singletons; the top ten hold 2% to 2.5%. The sequence was obtained from a young man with acute or convalescent COVID-19. The source material was peripheral blood.

CDR3 sequence: CASSLTSGRGETQYF. The CDR3 DNA is TGCGCCAGCAGCTTGACTAGCGGGAGGGGAGAGACCCAGTACTTC. The V gene is TRBV5-1, the J gene TRBJ2-5, with 13 bases matching TRBD2. The germline V gene encodes CDR1 SGHRS and CDR2 YFSETQ. CDR3 size: 15 residues. V shed 1 base and J 4 bases; nucleotides not matched to a gene: 1. Using reference TRBV5-1 and TRBJ2-5 for the parts outside the CDR3, the full variable domain is KAGVTQTPRYLIKTRGQQVTLSCSPISGHRSVSWYQQTPGQGLQFLFEYFSETQRNKGNFPGRFSGRQFSNSRSEMNVSTLELGDSALYLCASSLTSGRGETQYFGPGTRLLVL.